The present TCR beta chain was sequenced within a study of cytomegalovirus exposure and HLA in healthy donors. Study-level findings and limits: Presence/absence analyses rested on an assumption that sequencing depth was roughly uniform across donors.

This clone was counted once. Its antigen is as yet unknown. The PCR made use of 60 Vbeta and 13 Jbeta primers. Profiling relied on immunoSEQ multiplex PCR, and the TCRdb table lists in-frame clones only, not all of them. This sample yields about 140,000 clones, of which 87% are seen a single time; under 6.5% belongs to the top ten. This sequence originates from a woman in her thirties in good health and CMV-seronegative. Sequencing was done on a sample of PBMCs.

Here the CDR3 DNA reads TGTGCCAGCAGTTTACTGACAGGGAGCACAGATACGCAGTATTTT. Residues: CASSLLTGSTDTQYF. This chain connects TRBV28 to TRBJ2-3; 7 nucleotides agree with TRBD1. With V trimmed by 2 bases and J by 0 bases, 2 bases remained unmatched. Germline V gene lookup returns CDR1 MDHEN and CDR2 SYDVKM. This CDR3 has 15 amino acids. The variable domain in full, with the rest retrieved from reference TRBV28 and TRBJ2-3, is DVKVTQSSRYLVKRTGEKVFLECVQDMDHENMFWYRQDPGLGLRLIYFSYDVKMKEKGDIPEGYSVSREKKERFSLILESASTNQTSMYLCASSLLTGSTDTQYFGPGTRLTVL.